Shown below are 19 T cell receptor beta chains from a single sample sequenced in a study of CD8 T cells in ankylosing spondylitis. In TCRdb, the 5' RACE reads were re-called with MiXCR into one record per CDR3 protein. The top ten hold roughly 9.2% of the sample, which has under 400,000 distinct CDR3 sequences, 11% seen once. What was sequenced was blood, either unsorted or a sorted T cell fraction (not recorded which). Receptors originate from a female donor with ankylosing spondylitis or in good health (not recorded which).

V is TRBV7-9 and J is TRBJ2-3, with D possibly being TRBD2 (6 bases). V was shortened by 4 bases and J by 2 bases, with 19 bases between the two germline ends. The CDR3 runs to 17 residues. Germline-derived CDR1 and CDR2 are SEHNR and FQNEAQ (reference sequence). CDR3 residues: CASSYRRDQIHTDTQYF. The CDR3 DNA reads TGTGCCAGCAGCTATAGGCGGGACCAAATTCACACAGATACGCAGTATTTT.

This clonotype was seen a handful of times. The rearrangement joins TRBV5-1 to TRBJ1-4; D not certain. Germline V gene data show CDR1 as SGHRS and CDR2 as YFSETQ. Trimming shortened V by 4 bases and J by 4 bases, and 11 bases separated the two germline ends. This CDR3 region has 14 residues. CDR3 residues: CASSRLSGNEKLFF. The CDR3 DNA is TGCGCCAGCAGCCGCCTGAGCGGTAATGAAAAACTGTTTTTT.

This clonotype was counted many times. This chain links TRBV20-1 with TRBJ2-7; 8 nucleotides line up with TRBD2. The CDR3 has 15 amino acids. Germline CDR1 reads DFQATT; CDR2 reads SNEGSKA (reference sequence). V lost 1 base to trimming and J lost 5 bases; unmatched junction nucleotides: 10. The CDR3 protein is CSARGTGGRRNEQYF. The CDR3 bases are TGCAGTGCTAGAGGAACTGGCGGGAGGAGGAACGAGCAGTACTTC.

The CDR3 DNA sequence: TGCAGTGCTCCTCCGATAGGGTTCCGGGGGCGCTCCTATAATTCACCCCTCCACTTT. Its translation: CSAPPIGFRGRSYNSPLHF. The J gene is TRBJ1-6, the V gene TRBV20-1; D possibly corresponds to TRBD1 (6 bases). The germline V gene encodes CDR1 DFQATT and CDR2 SNEGSKA (reference sequence). CDR3 length equals 19 residues. V was trimmed by 5 bases and J by 0 bases, leaving 23 bases between them.

The chain combines TRBV19 with TRBJ1-4; 8 nucleotides align to TRBD1. V dropped 5 bases and J dropped 8; count of bases not matched to a gene: 7. Germline CDR1 LNHDA, CDR2 SQIVND (reference sequence). CDR3 length: 14 residues. The CDR3 DNA reads as TGTGCCAGTAGTCGGGACAGGATGGACGAAAAACTGTTTTTT. Translated, it gives CASSRDRMDEKLFF.

This clonotype was picked up many times. The chain joins TRBV5-1 to TRBJ1-2; D is uncertain. CDR1 is SGHRS, CDR2 YFSETQ, per germline. CDR3 length: 15 residues. Between the trimmed V and J ends, which lost 0 bases and 9 bases, there was a span of 18 bases. CDR3 amino acids: CASSLARPYNWSYTF. The CDR3 DNA reads as TGCGCCAGCAGCTTGGCGAGACCTTACAACTGGAGCTACACCTTC.

This clonotype was observed many times. A read error may produce the germline difference seen at one junction end. The chain employs TRBV11-2 and TRBJ1-1, with D possibly matching TRBD1 (5 bases). The CDR3 has 14 amino acids. Germline V gene sequence: CDR1 SGHAT, CDR2 FQNNGV. This CDR3 reads CASSLGPGGTEAFF. The CDR3 region has the DNA TGCGCCAGCAGCTTGGGCCCCGGGGGCACTGAAGCTTTCTTT.

This clonotype was seen a handful of times. The rearrangement uses TRBV5-5 and TRBJ2-1; TRBD2 might be the D (6 bases). Trimming stripped 0 bases from V and 3 bases from J, with 16 bases between. The CDR3 extends over 17 amino acids. CDR1 and CDR2 from the germline V gene are SGHKS and YYEKEE (reference sequence). The CDR3 region is CASSLVPPSAYYNEQFF. In DNA form, the CDR3 reads TGTGCCAGCAGCTTGGTTCCCCCTAGCGCCTACTACAATGAGCAGTTCTTC.

This clonotype appeared many times. The CDR3 is CASSGMGGQGYEQYF. DNA for the CDR3: TGTGCCAGCAGTGGGATGGGGGGACAGGGCTACGAGCAGTACTTC. The V gene is TRBV25-1, the J gene TRBJ2-7, with TRBD1 matching over 9 bases. CDR3 size: 15 residues. V lost 4 bases, J lost 3 bases, and 7 bases stayed unmatched. Germline CDR1 reads MGHDK; CDR2 reads SYGVNS.

This clonotype was seen at least ten times. The CDR3, as DNA: TGCAGCGTTGCCGATATCGAAGCTTTCTTT. Protein sequence: CSVADIEAFF. The rearrangement links TRBV29-1 to TRBJ1-1, with D unresolved. The CDR3 extends over 10 amino acids. V was trimmed by 4 bases and J by 8 bases, leaving 8 bases between them. Per the germline V gene, CDR1 is SQVTM and CDR2 is ANQGSEA.

This clonotype was counted many times. The gene calls are TRBV20-1 and TRBJ1-6; 8 bases line up with TRBD1. V lost 1 base, J lost 10 bases, and 9 bases stayed unmatched. This CDR3 has 15 residues. CDR1 DFQATT and CDR2 SNEGSKA come from the germline V gene (reference sequence). CDR3 DNA sequence: TGCAGTGCTAGAGCACTACAGGGGGAAGGGTCACCCCTCCACTTT. Translated: CSARALQGEGSPLHF.

This clonotype was observed many times. CDR3: CASSAPGISYNSPLHF. The CDR3 bases are TGTGCCAGCAGTGCCCCAGGGATCTCCTATAATTCACCCCTCCACTTT. The J gene is TRBJ1-6, the V gene TRBV27; D perhaps matches TRBD1 (5 bases). CDR1 and CDR2 from the germline V gene are MNHEY and SMNVEV (reference sequence). This CDR3 comprises 16 residues. With 5 bases removed from V and 0 bases from J, the gap between germline ends came to 11 bases.

This clonotype occurred many times. The V call is TRBV11-2, the J call TRBJ2-2, with 7 bases matching TRBD1. Germline values: CDR1 SGHAT, CDR2 FQNNGV. J gave up 0 bases and V 1 base, and 8 bases lay outside the gene matches. The CDR3 is 18 amino acids. The CDR3, as DNA: TGTGCCAGCAGCTTAGGATTCGGGACAGTTTCGAACACCGGGGAGCTGTTTTTT. It yields the protein CASSLGFGTVSNTGELFF.

This clonotype was recorded at least ten times. The chain recombines TRBV15 with TRBJ1-3, with D unresolved. V was pared by 5 bases and J by 1 base, with 12 bases between. The germline gives CDR1 LNHNV, CDR2 YYDKDF (reference sequence). This CDR3 is built from 15 residues. The CDR3 sequence: CATSRTADSGNTIYF. DNA of the CDR3: TGTGCCACCAGCCGAACTGCGGATTCTGGAAACACCATATATTTT.

This clonotype was seen at least ten times. V is TRBV28 and J is TRBJ1-2, with 7 bases fitting TRBD1. V trimming: 5 bases; J trimming: 4 bases; junction bases outside the gene matches: 4. There are 13 residues in the CDR3. The germline V gene has CDR1 MDHEN and CDR2 SYDVKM. Here the CDR3 DNA reads TGTGCCAGCAGTGTGAACAGGGGCTATGGCTACACCTTC. Its protein is CASSVNRGYGYTF.

In this sample, this clonotype turned up many times. This sequence joins TRBV20-1 and TRBJ2-1, with D maybe TRBD2 (6 bases). CDR1 and CDR2 from the germline V gene are DFQATT and SNEGSKA (reference sequence). V lost 5 bases, J lost 0 bases, and 14 bases lay in between. The CDR3 runs 15 residues. CDR3 region: CSAATAGSSYNEQFF. The CDR3 nucleotides read TGCAGTGCTGCGACGGCGGGGAGCTCCTACAATGAGCAGTTCTTC.

This clonotype was counted ten times or more. The CDR3 is CSVEERETQYF. The CDR3 DNA reads as TGCAGCGTTGAAGAACGCGAGACCCAGTACTTC. V usage is TRBV29-1 and J usage is TRBJ2-5; D is undetermined. The germline gives CDR1 SQVTM, CDR2 ANQGSEA. V shed 0 bases and J shed 5 bases, with 4 bases lying between them. This CDR3 comprises 11 residues.

Concerning this clonotype itself: A read error is possible here, since a much larger clone lies one base away. The J gene is TRBJ2-3, the V gene TRBV9, with D possibly TRBD2 on 5 matching bases. This CDR3 comprises 15 residues. Germline CDR1 is SGDLS and CDR2 is YYNGEE. The CDR3 bases are TGTGCCACCAGCGTAGGAAATAGCGCCGCAGATACGCAGTATTTT. Protein sequence: CATSVGNSAADTQYF.

The J gene is TRBJ2-2, the V gene TRBV6-4, with D possibly TRBD1 on 6 matching bases. This CDR3 is 14 amino acids long. Germline CDR1 and CDR2: MRHNA and SNTAGT. V was pared by 6 bases and J by 4 bases, with 12 bases between. CDR3 bases: TGTGCCAGCAGGGGACATTTGGTCACCGGGGAGCTGTTTTTT. Translating it yields CASRGHLVTGELFF.